This T cell receptor (beta chain) was retrieved from a study of blood T cell repertoires in COVID-19. Study-wide context: Sites in the United States, Italy and Spain provided acute and convalescent COVID-19 samples. The analysed material was cDNA or gDNA that came from T cells, B-cell-depleted T cells, or PBMCs.

In the authors' methods: Reference gene primers were amplified, and this amplification served to estimate nucleated cell counts. TCRdb's table, derived via immunoSEQ multiplex PCR, lists solely in-frame clones and lacks some. Clone size and V and J calls were adopted from that table, with D and trimming inferred from the DNA. The sample holds 95,000 to 150,000 clones; 88% are singletons and the top ten take about 1.5%. The source of this sequence is a human donor in a cohort sampled during active COVID-19. Sequencing was carried out using peripheral blood.

This chain's CDR3 is CASRLGTGQSLSYEQYF. The CDR3, as DNA: TGTGCCAGCAGGCTCGGGACAGGGCAATCCCTCTCCTACGAGCAGTACTTC. The rearrangement joins TRBV2 to TRBJ2-7; TRBD1 matches at 9 bases. V trimming: 6 bases; J trimming: 0 bases; junction bases outside the gene matches: 12. CDR3 length: 17 residues. Germline CDR1 and CDR2: SNHLY and FYNNEI.